The T cell receptor (beta chain) under discussion was sequenced for a study of T cell repertoires in cytomegalovirus infection. Background on the study: Public TCR beta signatures marked donors with CMV infection and the matching HLA.

V was pared by 4 bases and J by 0 bases, with 11 bases between. The CDR3 is made up of 15 amino acids. Germline CDR1 is SGHNT and CDR2 is YYREEE (reference sequence). Each CDR3 protein is one row after TCRdb ran MiXCR on the reads. The sample lists 500,000 or so distinct CDR3 sequences, 15% to 20% occurring once. This clonotype was counted ten times or more. This TCR was sampled from a human donor in good health (CMV status not recorded). Some clones in this sample may be carry-over from other donors' samples. Sample: CD8+ T cells from PBMCs. The chain recombines TRBV5-4 with TRBJ1-3; D uncertain. The DNA of the CDR3 is TGTGCCAGCAGCGCCCCTGACTCCTCTGGAAACACCATATATTTT. The encoded protein is CASSAPDSSGNTIYF.